Included here is one T cell receptor beta chain sequence, with context. Its specificity is unknown. The data were obtained in a study of cytomegalovirus exposure and HLA in healthy donors. Study results and limitations: As was reported, the HLA-A and HLA-B alleles of most subjects were accurately predicted from TCR beta sequences.

The germline CDR1 and CDR2 sequences are SNHLY and FYNNEI. CDR3 size: 15 residues. V lost 9 bases, J lost 6 bases, and 23 bases lay in between. Use of 60 Vbeta and 13 Jbeta primers characterized the PCR. The table came from immunoSEQ multiplex PCR; TCRdb's copy has only in-frame clones and leaves some out. In the table there are about 160,000 clones, 60% to 80% of which are singletons. Source material: PBMCs. The chain employs TRBV2 and TRBJ1-1, with D hard to call. This receptor was obtained from a woman aged 45-60 years in good health and CMV-seropositive. The CDR3 here is CARQVPSGNFPEAFF. CDR3 nucleotides: TGTGCCAGACAAGTCCCCTCAGGAAACTTTCCTGAAGCTTTCTTT. Using reference TRBV2 and TRBJ1-1 for the parts outside the CDR3, the full variable domain is EPEVTQTPSHQVTQMGQEVILRCVPISNHLYFYWYRQILGQKVEFLVSFYNNEISEKSEIFDDQFSVERPDGSNFTLKIRSTKLEDSAMYFCARQVPSGNFPEAFFGQGTRLTVV.